The rows below give T cell receptor beta chains drawn from one sample of a study of blood T cell repertoires in COVID-19. TCRdb's copy holds only in-frame clones and misses some; the assay was immunoSEQ multiplex PCR. The repertoire holds about 370,000 clones, with approximately 87% as singletons. Sequencing was performed on peripheral blood. The receptors were gathered from a woman aged 30 to 39 with COVID-19, enrolled during active disease. Both conserved end residues are part of each CDR3. A D gene is named only where the DNA matches it firmly. Expanded clones get a size class; other rows say once, few or many, or leave the size out.

CASSGQGIYGYTF,TGTGCCAGTAGTGGACAGGGGATCTATGGCTACACCTTC,13,TRBV19,.,TRBD1,TRBJ1-2
CASRLRTGDTQYF,TGTGCCAGCAGACTTAGGACTGGGGATACGCAGTATTTT,13,TRBV7-9,.,.,TRBJ2-3
CASSNSGRANGELFF,TGTGCCAGTAGTAATAGCGGGAGGGCTAACGGGGAGCTGTTTTTT,15,TRBV19,.,TRBD2,TRBJ2-2
CASSSLQGYTEAFF,TGTGCCAGCAGTTCCTTACAGGGTTACACTGAAGCTTTCTTT,14,TRBV7-9,.,.,TRBJ1-1
CASSPGTGGRTGELFF,TGTGCCAGCAGCCCTGGGACAGGGGGCCGCACCGGGGAGCTGTTTTTT,16,TRBV28,.,TRBD1,TRBJ2-2
CASSIDTGAYEQYF,TGTGCCAGTAGTATAGATACAGGGGCCTACGAGCAGTACTTC,14,TRBV19,once,TRBD1,TRBJ2-7
CASSQDNRMLTDTQYF,TGCGCCAGCAGCCAAGATAACAGGATGCTTACAGATACGCAGTATTTT,16,TRBV4-3,once,.,TRBJ2-3
CASSALLAGGTGELFF,TGTGCCAGCAGTGCCTTACTAGCGGGCGGGACCGGGGAGCTGTTTTTT,16,TRBV27,once,TRBD2,TRBJ2-2
CASTPSNLLLPGDTQYF,TGTGCCAGCACCCCTAGCAACCTTTTACTCCCGGGGGATACGCAGTATTTT,17,TRBV21-1,.,.,TRBJ2-3
CAWSLDLRGDIQYF,TGTGCCTGGAGCTTAGACCTCAGGGGGGACATTCAGTACTTC,14,TRBV30,.,.,TRBJ2-4
CASSLSGSPYEQYF,TGTGCCAGCAGTTTAAGCGGATCCCCCTACGAGCAGTACTTC,14,TRBV27,.,.,TRBJ2-7
CASSLSGRGNNEQFF,TGTGCCAGCAGCCTTAGCGGGAGGGGTAACAATGAGCAGTTCTTC,15,TRBV7-2,.,TRBD2,TRBJ2-1
CASSAPGRVSEKLFF,TGTGCCAGCAGTGCCCCTGGGAGGGTTAGTGAAAAACTGTTTTTT,15,TRBV28,.,.,TRBJ1-4
CASSLDSGPNEQFF,TGTGCCAGCAGCTTAGACTCAGGGCCCAATGAGCAGTTCTTC,14,TRBV7-2,.,.,TRBJ2-1
CASSPRGTAEETQYF,TGTGCCAGCAGCCCACGGGGGACGGCAGAAGAGACCCAGTACTTC,15,TRBV7-9,.,.,TRBJ2-5
CASGLAGGINEQYF,TGTGCCAGCGGTTTAGCGGGAGGGATCAACGAGCAGTACTTC,14,TRBV6-2/TRBV6-3,.,TRBD2,TRBJ2-7
CASSIREEPPDTQYF,TGTGCCAGTAGTATTCGTGAGGAACCCCCAGATACGCAGTATTTT,15,TRBV19,.,.,TRBJ2-3